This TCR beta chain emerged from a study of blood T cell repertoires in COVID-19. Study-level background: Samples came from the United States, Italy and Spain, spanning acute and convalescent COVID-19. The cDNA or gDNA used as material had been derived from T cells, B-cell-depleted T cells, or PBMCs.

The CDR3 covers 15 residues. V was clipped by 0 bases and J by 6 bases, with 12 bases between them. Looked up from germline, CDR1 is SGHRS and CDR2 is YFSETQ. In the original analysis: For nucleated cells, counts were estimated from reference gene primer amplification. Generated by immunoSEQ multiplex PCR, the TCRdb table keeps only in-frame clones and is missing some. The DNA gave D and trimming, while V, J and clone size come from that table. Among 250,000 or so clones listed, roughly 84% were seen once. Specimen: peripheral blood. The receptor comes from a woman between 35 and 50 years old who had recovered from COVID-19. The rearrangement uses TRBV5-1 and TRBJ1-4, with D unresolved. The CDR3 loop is CASSLEGEEYEKLFF. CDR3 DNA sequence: TGCGCCAGCAGCTTGGAAGGAGAGGAGTATGAAAAACTGTTTTTT.